The next 23 T cell receptor beta chains were all read from a single sample in a study of T cell responses to AZD1222 COVID-19 vaccine. The method was immunoSEQ multiplex PCR; TCRdb's version includes in-frame clones alone and lacks a portion of them. This sample has tens of thousands of clones; roughly 88% occur once, and the top ten carry around 2.7%. The sequences come from peripheral blood, collected 28 days after the second AZD1222 dose. Receptors were obtained from an adult who received the AZD1222 COVID-19 vaccine.

The J gene is TRBJ1-2, the V gene TRBV5-1; no reliable D call. V was cut by 0 bases and J by 4 bases, with 7 bases left in between. CDR3 size: 13 residues. CDR1 is SGHRS and CDR2 is YFSETQ in the germline V gene. CDR3: CASSLDTFYGYTF. DNA for the CDR3: TGCGCCAGCAGCTTGGACACCTTCTATGGCTACACCTTC. Full variable domain (remainder filled in from reference TRBV5-1 and TRBJ1-2): KAGVTQTPRYLIKTRGQQVTLSCSPISGHRSVSWYQQTPGQGLQFLFEYFSETQRNKGNFPGRFSGRQFSNSRSEMNVSTLELGDSALYLCASSLDTFYGYTFGSGTRLTVV.

V and J are TRBV12-3 or TRBV12-4 and TRBJ2-7; the D is unclear. V was pared by 5 bases and J by 6 bases, with 14 bases between. This CDR3 contains 13 residues. CDR3 amino acids: CASSDTILPEQYF. For the CDR3, the DNA is TGTGCCAGCAGTGACACTATCCTTCCCGAGCAGTACTTC.

The chain links TRBV11-2 to TRBJ2-2; no clear D. Per germline, CDR1 SGHAT and CDR2 FQNNGV. This CDR3 comprises 14 residues. Trimming took off 5 bases at V and 1 base at J, with 8 bases between the two ends. The CDR3 here is CASSPGQNTGELFF. The CDR3 coding sequence is TGTGCCAGCAGCCCGGGCCAGAACACCGGGGAGCTGTTTTTT.

The chain joins TRBV7-2 to TRBJ1-1; D is ambiguous. The V gene lost 0 bases and the J gene lost 1 base, with 3 bases spanning the gap. Germline CDR1 and CDR2: SGHTA and FQGNSA. The CDR3 length is 13 residues. CDR3 bases: TGTGCCAGCAGCTTAGCGCGGAACACTGAAGCTTTCTTT. Translating it yields CASSLARNTEAFF.

The chain recombines TRBV10-2 with TRBJ2-7, with TRBD2 matching 12 bases. This CDR3 contains 15 residues. Trimming took 7 bases from V and 6 from J; bases not matched to a gene: 10. In germline, CDR1 is WSHSY, CDR2 SAAADI. CDR3 in amino acids: CASNKLAGGQGEQYF. CDR3 nucleotides: TGCGCCAGCAACAAACTAGCGGGGGGCCAGGGCGAGCAGTACTTC.

The chain recombines TRBV18 with TRBJ1-2, with D hard to call. This CDR3 has 15 residues. Trimming pared 6 bases from V and 8 bases from J, leaving 22 bases between. The germline gives CDR1 KGHSH, CDR2 LQKENI. The CDR3 protein is CASSPNQDTSGGYTF. The CDR3 DNA reads TGTGCCAGCTCCCCCAACCAGGATACCTCGGGCGGCTACACCTTC.

The rearrangement links TRBV28 to TRBJ1-2; a possible D gene is TRBD1 (5 bases). V was shortened by 2 bases and J by 4 bases, with 11 bases between the two germline ends. The germline gives CDR1 MDHEN, CDR2 SYDVKM. The CDR3 sequence is 14 residues long. The CDR3 DNA sequence: TGTGCCAGCAGTTTAGCAGGGCAACCCTATGGCTACACCTTC. This translates into CASSLAGQPYGYTF.

This clone was recorded only once. The chain couples TRBV6-1 to TRBJ1-2; D not resolved. Germline assignment: CDR1 MNHNS and CDR2 SASEGT. This CDR3 spans 18 amino acids. Trimming took off 1 base at V and 9 bases at J, with 27 bases between the two ends. This chain's CDR3 is CASSEENQVSVYSKSYTF. The CDR3 DNA reads as TGTGCCAGCAGTGAAGAGAACCAGGTCAGCGTATATTCTAAGAGCTACACCTTC.

J is TRBJ1-3 and V is TRBV9; tentatively, D is TRBD1 (5 bases). Germline V gives CDR1 SGDLS, CDR2 YYNGEE. The CDR3 length is 18 residues. Deletions cut 3 bases from V and 0 bases from J, with 19 bases between. The CDR3, as DNA: TGTGCCAGCAGCGCACCTGGGGCAGGCCTAATCTCTGGAAACACCATATATTTT. This codes for CASSAPGAGLISGNTIYF.

V is TRBV18 and J is TRBJ2-7; 8 positions agree with TRBD1. CDR1 and CDR2 from the germline V gene are KGHSH and LQKENI. The CDR3 has 13 residues. V trimming: 2 bases; J trimming: 6 bases; junction bases outside the gene matches: 3. This CDR3 is CASSPGQGLEQYF. The CDR3, as DNA: TGTGCCAGCTCACCAGGACAGGGACTCGAGCAGTACTTC.

J is TRBJ2-2 and V is TRBV19, with 12 bases aligning to TRBD1. Per germline, CDR1 LNHDA and CDR2 SQIVND (reference sequence). The CDR3 contains 15 residues. With V trimmed by 7 bases and J by 8 bases, 8 bases remained unmatched. Written as DNA, the CDR3 is TGTGCCAGTAACCTGGGACAGGGGGCTGGGGGGGAGCTGTTTTTT. Translating it yields CASNLGQGAGGELFF.

The chain links TRBV27 to TRBJ1-4; 7 bases fit TRBD1. The ends lost 5 bases at V and 4 bases at J; junction bases unmatched: 7. The germline gives CDR1 MNHEY, CDR2 SMNVEV (reference sequence). The CDR3 sequence is 15 residues long. In nucleotides, the CDR3 is TGTGCCAGCAGTAGCCGACAGGGATATAATGAAAAACTGTTTTTT. Translation: CASSSRQGYNEKLFF.

In this sample, this clone turned up once. J is TRBJ1-1 and V is TRBV3-1 (or the pseudogene TRBV3-2), with a weak D call TRBD1 (5 bases). V lost 1 base and J 6 bases, leaving 12 bases between the germline ends. Germline CDR1 and CDR2: LGHDT and YNNKEL (reference sequence). The CDR3 is 14 amino acids. CDR3 protein: CASSQALGRAEAFF. CDR3 bases: TGTGCCAGCAGCCAAGCTCTGGGGCGCGCTGAAGCTTTCTTT.

The rearrangement joins TRBV28 to TRBJ2-5; 10 bases are a match to TRBD1. CDR3 size: 15 residues. The germline V gene has CDR1 MDHEN and CDR2 SYDVKM. V was pared by 4 bases and J by 5 bases, with 7 bases of the junction left unmatched. The CDR3 reads CASSSLTGGVETQYF. CDR3 nucleotide sequence: TGTGCCAGCAGTTCCCTGACAGGGGGCGTGGAGACCCAGTACTTC.

In nucleotides, the CDR3 is TGCAGCGTTGAGGAGAATAGCAATCAGCCCCAGCATTTT. It codes for CSVEENSNQPQHF. The chain employs TRBV29-1 and TRBJ1-5; D ambiguous. V lost 3 bases to trimming and J lost 0 bases, with 6 bases between them. Germline-derived CDR1 and CDR2 are SQVTM and ANQGSEA. The CDR3 length is 13 residues.

V and J are TRBV9 and TRBJ2-5; 13 bases line up with TRBD2. Germline CDR1 and CDR2: SGDLS and YYNGEE. Losses at the gene ends were 0 bases for V and 0 bases for J; bases not matched to a gene: 2. The CDR3 is made up of 17 amino acids. CDR3 nucleotide sequence: TGTGCCAGCAGCGTAGGGGGACTAGCGGGGCACCAAGAGACCCAGTACTTC. Protein: CASSVGGLAGHQETQYF.

The rearrangement joins TRBV3-1 (or the pseudogene TRBV3-2) to TRBJ2-7; D may be TRBD2 (6 bases). The germline V gene has CDR1 LGHDT and CDR2 YNNKEL (reference sequence). The ends were cut back, 3 bases at V and 5 bases at J, with 17 bases in the middle. The CDR3 has 15 amino acids. The CDR3: CASSHLSLAKNEQYF. Written as DNA, the CDR3 is TGTGCCAGCAGCCATCTCTCCCTAGCGAAGAACGAGCAGTACTTC.

The chain links TRBV14 to TRBJ1-1; no reliable D call. Trimming stripped 5 bases from V and 3 bases from J, with 10 bases between. The germline gives CDR1 SGHDN, CDR2 FVKESK. This CDR3 region has 13 residues. CDR3 sequence (DNA): TGTGCCAGCAGCGGAGGGCGAGACACTGAAGCTTTCTTT. This codes for CASSGGRDTEAFF. Full variable domain (missing parts from reference TRBV14 and TRBJ1-1): EAGVTQFPSHSVIEKGQTVTLRCDPISGHDNLYWYRRVMGKEIKFLLHFVKESKQDESGMPNNRFLAERTGGTYSTLKVQPAELEDSGVYFCASSGGRDTEAFFGQGTRLTVV.

This chain links TRBV6-5 with TRBJ1-4, with D maybe TRBD1 (5 bases). Germline V gives CDR1 MNHEY, CDR2 SVGAGI. Trimming stripped 6 bases from V and 2 bases from J, with 10 bases between. There are 14 residues in the CDR3. CDR3: CASRAGSTNEKLFF. The CDR3 DNA is TGTGCCAGCAGGGCAGGGTCGACTAATGAAAAACTGTTTTTT.

The chain carries TRBV3-1 (or the pseudogene TRBV3-2) and TRBJ2-1; TRBD2 matches 7 bases. The CDR3 runs to 14 residues. CDR1 LGHDT and CDR2 YNNKEL come from the germline V gene (reference sequence). The junction had 6 bases not matched to a gene; V was cut back by 3 bases and J by 7 bases. The CDR3 DNA reads TGTGCCAGCAGCCATTCGGGGCGGGGGAATGAGCAGTTCTTC. Translation gives CASSHSGRGNEQFF.

DNA for the CDR3: TGCGCCAGCAGCCAAGACACCGATTTTGAGCTGTTTTTT. Amino acid sequence: CASSQDTDFELFF. The V and J genes are TRBV4-1 and TRBJ2-2, with unresolved D. Germline assignment: CDR1 MGHRA and CDR2 YSYEKL. The CDR3 has 13 residues. Trimming pared 0 bases from V and 11 bases from J, leaving 10 bases between.

The V call is TRBV6-5, the J call TRBJ1-2; tentatively, D is TRBD1 (6 bases). Trimming took off 5 bases at V and 7 bases at J, with 20 bases between the two ends. The CDR3 covers 15 residues. CDR1 and CDR2 (germline): MNHEY, SVGAGI. The DNA of the CDR3 is TGTGCCAGCAGTACCTTGTCTTGGGGGGCATTTGGCTACACCTTC. It codes for CASSTLSWGAFGYTF.

The CDR3 here is CASSLPLGRAHEQFF. The DNA for the CDR3 is TGTGCCAGCAGCCTCCCCTTAGGGAGGGCCCATGAGCAGTTCTTC. The rearrangement uses TRBV7-2 and TRBJ2-1; 7 positions match TRBD2. J gave up 8 bases and V 5 bases, and 12 bases lay outside the gene matches. This CDR3 is 15 amino acids long. CDR1 and CDR2 from the germline V gene are SGHTA and FQGNSA.